These 23 T cell receptor beta chains originate from one sample sequenced in a study of T cells after yellow fever vaccination. MiXCR was run by TCRdb on the 5' RACE reads, yielding one entry per CDR3 protein. The data show fewer than 400,000 distinct CDR3 sequences, approximately 12% seen once. The sample here was CD4+ T cells sorted from PBMCs, taken 45 days after the yellow fever booster vaccination. The receptors stem from a man aged 18 to 30 who received the YFV17D yellow fever vaccine.

This sequence joins TRBV7-9 and TRBJ1-4; D is undetermined. Germline lookup yields CDR1 SEHNR and CDR2 FQNEAQ (reference sequence). The length of the CDR3 is 16 residues. V lost 7 bases and J 8 bases, leaving 23 bases between the germline ends. CDR3 sequence (DNA): TGTGCCAGCACCCTACTCGGAGACACCGATGGGGAAAAACTGTTTTTT. Residues: CASTLLGDTDGEKLFF.

The chain has TRBV6-2 or TRBV6-3 and TRBJ2-6, with TRBD2 as a possible D gene (5 bases). Trimming stripped 2 bases from V and 4 bases from J, with 12 bases between. CDR1 and CDR2 from the germline V gene are MNHEY and SVGEGT. The CDR3 consists of 16 residues. The CDR3 region is CASSYLRRAGANVLTF. In DNA form, the CDR3 reads TGTGCCAGCAGTTACCTCCGGCGGGCGGGGGCCAACGTCCTGACTTTC.

This clonotype was seen only a few times. The rearrangement uses TRBV18 and TRBJ1-2, with D perhaps matching TRBD1 (5 bases). Germline V gene lookup returns CDR1 KGHSH and CDR2 LQKENI. CDR3 length: 13 residues. Trimming cost V 3 bases and J 4 bases, with 9 bases left between them. The CDR3 sequence: CASSPTELYGYTF. CDR3 coding DNA: TGTGCCAGCTCACCGACAGAGCTCTATGGCTACACCTTC. Based on the CDR3 plus reference TRBV18 and TRBJ1-2, the full variable domain is NAGVMQNPRHLVRRRGQEARLRCSPMKGHSHVYWYRQLPEEGLKFMVYLQKENIIDESGMPKERFSAEFPKEGPSILRIQQVVRGDSAAYFCASSPTELYGYTFGSGTRLTVV.

The chain recombines TRBV9 with TRBJ2-7; D assignment may be TRBD1 or TRBD2 (5 bases each). Deletions cut 3 bases from V and 3 bases from J, with 16 bases between. The CDR3 is made up of 15 amino acids. Looked up from germline, CDR1 is SGDLS and CDR2 is YYNGEE. CDR3 in amino acids: CASSGGGTMGYEQYF. CDR3 DNA sequence: TGTGCCAGCAGCGGGGGTGGGACGATGGGCTACGAGCAGTACTTC.

This clonotype was counted a few times. The chain carries TRBV12-3 or TRBV12-4 and TRBJ1-5; D is uncertain. The germline V and J ends were trimmed by 2 bases and 6 bases, with 17 bases remaining between them. CDR3 length equals 16 residues. The DNA of the CDR3 is TGTGCCAGCAGTTTAATTGTCGGGGAATCTACTCAGCCCCAGCATTTT. Protein: CASSLIVGESTQPQHF.

The gene calls are TRBV20-1 and TRBJ2-7; D uncertain. This CDR3 comprises 13 residues. Between the trimmed V and J ends, which lost 3 bases and 4 bases, there was a span of 13 bases. Germline V CDR1 and CDR2: DFQATT, SNEGSKA (reference sequence). CDR3 loop: CSASTASEYEQYF. The CDR3 DNA is TGCAGTGCTAGTACGGCTTCGGAATACGAGCAGTACTTC.

This clonotype appeared a few times. The genes are TRBV28 and TRBJ2-7; D might be TRBD2 (5 bases). The CDR3 totals 16 residues. Trimming took off 6 bases at V and 0 bases at J, with 18 bases between the two ends. Germline CDR1 is MDHEN and CDR2 is SYDVKM. CDR3 in amino acids: CASSPRGSVGSYEQYV. The DNA of the CDR3 is TGTGCCAGCAGCCCAAGAGGGAGCGTCGGCTCCTACGAGCAGTACGTC.

This clonotype was detected a few times. The chain is built from TRBV6-2 or TRBV6-3 and TRBJ2-7, with 9 bases fitting TRBD2. V was pared by 6 bases and J by 3 bases, with 6 bases of the junction left unmatched. CDR1 is MNHEY and CDR2 is SVGEGT in the germline V gene. CDR3 length: 14 amino acids. CDR3 nucleotides: TGTGCCAGCAGACTCAGCGGGGGGTTCTACGAGCAGTACTTC. Amino acid sequence: CASRLSGGFYEQYF.

This clonotype has only a few counts. J is TRBJ2-1 and V is TRBV6-5; possibly TRBD2 for D (5 bases). The CDR3 runs to 15 residues. CDR1 MNHEY and CDR2 SVGAGI come from the germline V gene. Deletions cut 0 bases from V and 6 bases from J, with 12 bases between. The CDR3 nucleotides are TGTGCCAGCAGTTACTCGTATGACTACCGCAATGAGCAGTTCTTC. Translated: CASSYSYDYRNEQFF.

The chain is built from TRBV10-3 and TRBJ1-3, with D perhaps TRBD1 (5 bases). V lost 5 bases, J lost 0 bases, and 11 bases lay in between. CDR1 is ENHRY and CDR2 is SYGVKD in the germline V gene. CDR3 length: 15 amino acids. The CDR3 loop is CAISRDSASGNTIYF. The CDR3 DNA is TGTGCCATCAGTCGAGACAGTGCCTCTGGAAACACCATATATTTT.

The genes are TRBV11-2 and TRBJ1-3; no clear D. The CDR3 runs 14 residues. The V end was cut by 0 bases, the J end by 3 bases, with 6 bases between. Germline loops: CDR1 SGHAT, CDR2 FQNNGV. CDR3 coding DNA: TGTGCCAGCAGCTTAGACCGTGTTGGAAACACCATATATTTT. Protein product: CASSLDRVGNTIYF.

This clonotype was seen only a few times. The V gene is TRBV20-1, the J gene TRBJ2-5, with D perhaps matching TRBD2 (6 bases). Germline V gives CDR1 DFQATT, CDR2 SNEGSKA (reference sequence). Trimming took 1 base from V and 3 from J, leaving 15 bases between them. The CDR3 has 15 residues. CDR3 sequence reads: CSARGRQGGEETQYF. CDR3 sequence (DNA): TGCAGTGCTAGAGGGCGGCAGGGAGGCGAAGAGACCCAGTACTTC.

This chain connects TRBV27 to TRBJ2-3, with D perhaps TRBD1 (5 bases). This CDR3 region has 16 residues. Trimming removed 1 base from V and 1 base from J, with 12 bases in between. CDR1 MNHEY and CDR2 SMNVEV come from the germline V gene (reference sequence). In nucleotides, the CDR3 is TGTGCCAGCAGTTTATACGGCAGGGTGGGCACAGATACGCAGTATTTT. This codes for CASSLYGRVGTDTQYF.

This clonotype was seen a handful of times. The V and J genes are TRBV7-9 and TRBJ1-6; the D gene is possibly TRBD1 (5 bases). The CDR3 has 15 residues. Per the germline V gene, CDR1 is SEHNR and CDR2 is FQNEAQ (reference sequence). Trimming removed 5 bases from V and 7 bases from J, with 15 bases in between. CDR3 in amino acids: CASSGGFGGNSPLHF. In DNA form, the CDR3 reads TGTGCCAGCAGCGGTGGGTTTGGGGGGAATTCACCCCTCCACTTT.

This clonotype was counted ten times or more. The V gene is TRBV24-1, the J gene TRBJ2-3; D is perhaps TRBD1 or TRBD2 (5 bases each). The CDR3 runs to 16 residues. The V end was cut by 3 bases, the J end by 2 bases, with 14 bases between. Per germline, CDR1 KGHDR and CDR2 SFDVKD. As DNA, the CDR3 is TGTGCCACCAGTGATACAGGACGGGGCGACACAGATACGCAGTATTTT. Protein: CATSDTGRGDTDTQYF.

V usage is TRBV12-3 or TRBV12-4 and J usage is TRBJ2-7; D is ambiguous. The CDR3 spans 12 residues. The V end was cut by 1 base, the J end by 5 bases, with 6 bases between. The CDR3 DNA is TGTGCCAGCAGTTTAGGGGTGCACGAGCAGTACGTC. Translated, it gives CASSLGVHEQYV.

This rearrangement joins TRBV7-8 to TRBJ2-2; D tentatively fits TRBD1 or TRBD2 (6 bases each). Germline V lookup: CDR1 SGHVS, CDR2 FQNEAQ. The CDR3 spans 15 residues. V was pared by 5 bases and J by 5 bases, with 15 bases between. The CDR3 DNA reads TGTGCCAGCAGCCACCGAGGGGGGCGAACCGGGGAGCTGTTTTTT. Its translation: CASSHRGGRTGELFF.

A few counts support this clonotype. The chain links TRBV6-5 to TRBJ1-2, with a tentative D call TRBD1 (5 bases). V lost 2 bases to trimming and J lost 7 bases, with 11 bases between them. From germline, CDR1 is MNHEY and CDR2 SVGAGI. This CDR3 region has 13 residues. This chain's CDR3 is CASSYGGIAGYTF. The CDR3 DNA reads TGTGCCAGCAGTTACGGGGGAATAGCTGGCTACACCTTC.

This clonotype was recorded a few times. In DNA form, the CDR3 reads TGTGCCAGCAGCTTATGGGATACTGGCCCCCTAGAGACCCAGTACTTC. This encodes CASSLWDTGPLETQYF. This rearrangement joins TRBV7-2 to TRBJ2-5; D unresolved. Germline-derived CDR1 and CDR2 are SGHTA and FQGNSA. The CDR3 runs to 16 residues. The V and J ends lost 2 bases and 4 bases respectively, with 17 bases between them.

The chain carries TRBV12-3 or TRBV12-4 and TRBJ2-1; TRBD2 matches 9 bases. V lost 1 base and J lost 6; bases outside the gene matches: 4. CDR3 size: 15 residues. The CDR3 loop reads CASSLGQRGANEQFF. The CDR3 nucleotides read TGTGCCAGCAGTTTAGGTCAGCGGGGGGCCAATGAGCAGTTCTTC.

A few counts support this clonotype. V usage is TRBV11-1 and J usage is TRBJ1-4; D remains ambiguous. The germline V and J ends were trimmed by 1 base and 8 bases, with 8 bases remaining between them. The CDR3 totals 13 residues. CDR1 and CDR2 (germline): SGHAT, FQDESV (reference sequence). The DNA for the CDR3 is TGTGCCAGCAGCTTAGGGGAATCGGAAAAACTGTTTTTT. Its translation: CASSLGESEKLFF.

This chain connects TRBV10-3 to TRBJ2-3; a weak D match, TRBD2 (6 bases). V was shortened by 4 bases and J by 2 bases, with 16 bases between the two germline ends. CDR1 is ENHRY and CDR2 is SYGVKD in the germline V gene. This CDR3 comprises 16 residues. CDR3 nucleotides: TGTGCCATCAGTGGGGGGACCCGGGGGTCCACAGATACGCAGTATTTT. As protein: CAISGGTRGSTDTQYF.

V is TRBV20-1 and J is TRBJ2-7; D possibly corresponds to TRBD1 (6 bases). Trimming cost V 6 bases and J 2 bases, with 17 bases left between them. This CDR3 region has 14 residues. Germline V CDR1 and CDR2: DFQATT, SNEGSKA (reference sequence). CDR3 DNA: TGCAGTGCGACCGACAGGTGGGATACCTACGAGCAGTACTTC. This translates into CSATDRWDTYEQYF.